A single sample gave rise to the 25 T cell receptor beta chains below, sequenced in a study of T cells in localized non-small cell lung cancer. Using immunoSEQ multiplex PCR, the repertoire was profiled, and TCRdb retains in-frame clones only, with some absent. The table lists 35,000 to 45,000 clones, 86% of them singletons. Source: peripheral blood, taken before any cancer treatment. These receptors originate from a woman aged 18-49 years with stage III lung adenocarcinoma.

This clone was observed a handful of times. This chain joins TRBV19 and TRBJ2-1; 7 bases map to TRBD2. V lost 4 bases to trimming and J lost 5 bases; unmatched junction nucleotides: 8. The CDR3 extends over 15 amino acids. Germline loops: CDR1 LNHDA, CDR2 SQIVND (reference sequence). The chain's CDR3 is CASSTVGGDHNEQFF. The DNA for the CDR3 is TGTGCCAGTAGTACCGTGGGGGGGGACCACAATGAGCAGTTCTTC.

The CDR3 sequence: CASSLGSGGETQYF. The CDR3 DNA reads as TGTGCCAGCAGCTTAGGATCGGGGGGGGAGACCCAGTACTTC. The chain is built from TRBV7-2 and TRBJ2-5; TRBD2 aligns across 8 bases. The CDR3 is 14 residues long. Per germline, CDR1 SGHTA and CDR2 FQGNSA. With 1 base clipped from V and 5 bases from J, the junction kept 3 bases outside the gene matches.

The chain uses TRBV19 and TRBJ1-2; TRBD1 is a possible D gene (5 bases). Trimming removed 3 bases from V and 8 bases from J, with 19 bases in between. CDR3 length: 15 amino acids. Germline V gene sequence: CDR1 LNHDA, CDR2 SQIVND (reference sequence). The CDR3, as DNA: TGTGCCAGTAGTATGGAAGGGACGGTGGTTGACGGCTACACCTTC. Amino acids: CASSMEGTVVDGYTF.

The gene calls are TRBV6-5 and TRBJ1-1; D is unclear. Trimming stripped 0 bases from V and 6 bases from J, with 5 bases between. CDR1 and CDR2 from the germline V gene are MNHEY and SVGAGI. The CDR3 has 12 residues. CDR3 coding DNA: TGTGCCAGCAGTTACTCAGCGTCTGAAGCTTTCTTT. This sequence encodes CASSYSASEAFF.

This clone showed up just a few times. The V and J genes are TRBV11-2 and TRBJ1-2; the D is unclear. V lost 0 bases and J 4 bases, leaving 15 bases between the germline ends. Germline V lookup: CDR1 SGHAT, CDR2 FQNNGV. There are 16 residues in the CDR3. CDR3 bases: TGTGCCAGCAGCTTAGATCCGGAAGGGTCGAGCTATGGCTACACCTTC. Encoded protein: CASSLDPEGSSYGYTF.

V gene TRBV5-1 combines with J gene TRBJ1-1; D not resolved. V was shortened by 2 bases and J by 11 bases, with 19 bases between the two germline ends. CDR3 length: 14 amino acids. The germline V gene has CDR1 SGHRS and CDR2 YFSETQ. CDR3 sequence reads: CASSFTSNGLEAFF. As DNA, the CDR3 is TGCGCCAGCAGCTTCACTTCAAATGGGTTGGAGGCTTTCTTT.

Comments on this clone: This same CDR3 is encoded by further DNA sequences in the sample. V usage is TRBV5-1 and J usage is TRBJ1-2, with TRBD1 matching 9 bases. Germline values: CDR1 SGHRS, CDR2 YFSETQ. The CDR3 has 14 residues. J gave up 7 bases and V 4 bases, and 8 bases lay outside the gene matches. The CDR3 bases are TGCGCCAGCAGCCCCGAGGGACAGGGAAGTGGCTACACCTTC. Protein: CASSPEGQGSGYTF. Using reference TRBV5-1 and TRBJ1-2 for the parts outside the CDR3, the full variable domain is KAGVTQTPRYLIKTRGQQVTLSCSPISGHRSVSWYQQTPGQGLQFLFEYFSETQRNKGNFPGRFSGRQFSNSRSEMNVSTLELGDSALYLCASSPEGQGSGYTFGSGTRLTVV.

The J gene is TRBJ2-2, the V gene TRBV6-5; 8 bases map to TRBD2. CDR3 length: 14 residues. CDR1 is MNHEY, CDR2 SVGAGI, per germline. The J segment lost 3 bases and the V segment lost 6 bases, leaving 3 bases of the junction unmatched. In nucleotides, the CDR3 is TGTGCCAGCAGAGGCGGGGGGTACACCGGGGAGCTGTTTTTT. It specifies CASRGGGYTGELFF.

The rearrangement joins TRBV6-1 to TRBJ1-2, with D tentatively TRBD1 (5 bases). The germline V and J ends were trimmed by 11 bases and 0 bases, with 16 bases remaining between them. This CDR3 contains 14 residues. Germline V gives CDR1 MNHNS, CDR2 SASEGT. The CDR3 sequence is CAAQGGTANYGYTF. In DNA, the CDR3 is TGTGCCGCCCAGGGAGGGACGGCTAACTATGGCTACACCTTC.

The chain carries TRBV7-2 and TRBJ2-3, with no clear D. CDR3 length: 14 amino acids. Looked up from germline, CDR1 is SGHTA and CDR2 is FQGNSA. V was cut by 5 bases and J by 1 base, with 10 bases left in between. The CDR3: CASSQSRGTDTQYF. The CDR3 nucleotides read TGTGCCAGCAGCCAGAGCCGGGGCACAGATACGCAGTATTTT.

In its sample, this clone was seen a few times. This chain connects TRBV2 to TRBJ1-5; D is perhaps TRBD1 (5 bases). This CDR3 comprises 13 residues. Trimming cost V 4 bases and J 7 bases, with 11 bases left between them. CDR1 is SNHLY, CDR2 FYNNEI, per germline. CDR3 sequence: CASSVRERQPQHF. The DNA for the CDR3 is TGTGCCAGCAGTGTCAGGGAGCGGCAGCCCCAGCATTTT. Full variable domain (missing parts from reference TRBV2 and TRBJ1-5): EPEVTQTPSHQVTQMGQEVILRCVPISNHLYFYWYRQILGQKVEFLVSFYNNEISEKSEIFDDQFSVERPDGSNFTLKIRSTKLEDSAMYFCASSVRERQPQHFGDGTRLSIL.

The V and J genes are TRBV11-3 and TRBJ2-1; tentatively, D is TRBD2 (6 bases). Trimming cost V 4 bases and J 6 bases, with 10 bases left between them. CDR1 and CDR2 from the germline V gene are SGHNT and YENEEA. This CDR3 region has 13 residues. CDR3 loop: CASSSGGVNEQFF. In nucleotides, the CDR3 is TGTGCCAGCAGCTCTGGAGGGGTCAATGAGCAGTTCTTC.

The chain combines TRBV2 with TRBJ2-3, with 10 bases aligning to TRBD1. V dropped 6 bases and J dropped 1; count of bases not matched to a gene: 4. The CDR3 extends over 15 amino acids. Looked up from germline, CDR1 is SNHLY and CDR2 is FYNNEI. CDR3: CASRTGTGGTDTQYF. In nucleotides, the CDR3 is TGTGCCAGCAGGACCGGGACAGGGGGCACAGATACGCAGTATTTT.

This chain links TRBV5-1 with TRBJ2-3, with 12 bases identical to TRBD2. The germline V gene encodes CDR1 SGHRS and CDR2 YFSETQ. This CDR3 has 15 amino acids. With 6 bases clipped from V and 1 base from J, the junction kept 3 bases outside the gene matches. As DNA, the CDR3 is TGCGCCAGCACAACTAGCGGGGGGCGCACAGATACGCAGTATTTT. Translation: CASTTSGGRTDTQYF.

V and J are TRBV6-1 and TRBJ1-2; 8 bases map to TRBD1. After removal of 7 bases from V and 8 bases from J, the junction contained 6 bases not matched to a gene. The CDR3 length is 12 residues. Looked up from germline, CDR1 is MNHNS and CDR2 is SASEGT. The CDR3 DNA reads TGTGCCAGCATCGCAGACAGGGGCGGCTACACCTTC. This translates into CASIADRGGYTF.

This chain links TRBV12-5 with TRBJ2-5; 12 nucleotides line up with TRBD2. The CDR3 runs 17 residues. Germline CDR1 is LGHNT and CDR2 is FRNRAP. With 2 bases clipped from V and 4 bases from J, the junction kept 8 bases outside the gene matches. CDR3 nucleotide sequence: TGTGCTAGTGGTTTGAGGCTAGCGGGGGGGCTTCGAGAGACCCAGTACTTC. Protein sequence: CASGLRLAGGLRETQYF.

The table lists this clone with a few counts. The chain couples TRBV2 to TRBJ1-5; D uncertain. The CDR3 is 15 residues long. V was cut by 6 bases and J by 2 bases, with 14 bases left in between. Germline V gene sequence: CDR1 SNHLY, CDR2 FYNNEI. The CDR3 nucleotides read TGTGCCAGCAGAGACCGAGGTCGGGGCAATCAGCCCCAGCATTTT. It translates to CASRDRGRGNQPQHF.

The chain links TRBV2 to TRBJ1-1; D gene unclear. Trimming removed 7 bases at V and 4 bases at J, with 10 bases between. This CDR3 has 12 residues. Germline CDR1 reads SNHLY; CDR2 reads FYNNEI. The CDR3: CASKERFTEAFF. The CDR3 DNA reads TGTGCCAGCAAGGAGAGGTTCACTGAAGCTTTCTTT.

The chain is built from TRBV11-2 and TRBJ2-7; no definite D call. V lost 5 bases, J lost 2 bases, and 1 base lay in between. CDR3 size: 10 residues. Germline CDR1 reads SGHAT; CDR2 reads FQNNGV. The CDR3 region has the DNA TGTGCCAGCAGCACCTACGAGCAGTACTTC. Protein sequence: CASSTYEQYF.

The V call is TRBV5-6, the J call TRBJ1-6; D is possibly TRBD1 (5 bases). This CDR3 spans 14 amino acids. CDR1 is SGHDT and CDR2 is YYEEEE in the germline V gene. Deletions cut 5 bases from V and 9 bases from J, with 15 bases between. The CDR3 DNA reads as TGTGCCAGCAGGCTGTCAGGGTCACGTTCACCCCTCCACTTT. It translates to CASRLSGSRSPLHF. The variable domain in full, completed from reference TRBV5-6 and TRBJ1-6, reads DAGVTQSPTHLIKTRGQQVTLRCSPKSGHDTVSWYQQALGQGPQFIFQYYEEEERQRGNFPDRFSGHQFPNYSSELNVNALLLGDSALYLCASRLSGSRSPLHFGNGTRLTVT.

The chain has TRBV11-1 and TRBJ2-7, with D perhaps matching TRBD1 (5 bases). Germline assignment: CDR1 SGHAT and CDR2 FQDESV (reference sequence). This CDR3 has 13 residues. V lost 2 bases, J lost 3 bases, and 8 bases lay in between. The CDR3 spells CASSLTDSYEQYF. The CDR3 DNA sequence: TGTGCCAGCAGCTTAACCGACAGCTACGAGCAGTACTTC.

The rearrangement joins TRBV6-4 to TRBJ2-1; no clear D gene. Germline loops: CDR1 MRHNA, CDR2 SNTAGT. This CDR3 has 13 residues. Deletions cut 2 bases from V and 3 bases from J, with 5 bases between. The chain's CDR3 is CASSDGIYNEQFF. In DNA form, the CDR3 reads TGTGCCAGCAGTGACGGCATCTACAATGAGCAGTTCTTC.

This rearrangement joins TRBV5-1 to TRBJ2-2; maybe TRBD2 (5 bases). Germline CDR1 reads SGHRS; CDR2 reads YFSETQ. The length of the CDR3 is 13 residues. V shed 4 bases and J shed 5 bases, with 9 bases lying between them. This chain's CDR3 is CASSPGGTGELFF. In DNA form, the CDR3 reads TGCGCCAGCAGCCCGGGCGGGACCGGGGAGCTGTTTTTT. Looking up the rest from reference TRBV5-1 and TRBJ2-2 gives the full variable domain: KAGVTQTPRYLIKTRGQQVTLSCSPISGHRSVSWYQQTPGQGLQFLFEYFSETQRNKGNFPGRFSGRQFSNSRSEMNVSTLELGDSALYLCASSPGGTGELFFGEGSRLTVL.

V and J are TRBV7-2 and TRBJ1-6; 9 nucleotides agree with TRBD1. The CDR3 extends over 16 amino acids. Trimming took 0 bases from V and 10 from J; bases not matched to a gene: 7. Germline CDR1 is SGHTA and CDR2 is FQGNSA. CDR3 loop: CASSLAPGQGTSPLHF. In DNA, the CDR3 is TGTGCCAGCAGCTTAGCGCCGGGACAGGGTACGTCACCCCTCCACTTT.

This chain joins TRBV5-6 and TRBJ2-1; 10 nucleotides match TRBD2. The junction had 9 bases not matched to a gene; V was cut back by 4 bases and J by 5 bases. Germline V gene sequence: CDR1 SGHDT, CDR2 YYEEEE. This CDR3 region has 16 residues. DNA of the CDR3: TGTGCCAGCAGCGGGCTAGCGGGGGTCCCCAACAATGAGCAGTTCTTC. Protein: CASSGLAGVPNNEQFF. Together with reference TRBV5-6 and TRBJ2-1, the CDR3 gives the full variable domain: DAGVTQSPTHLIKTRGQQVTLRCSPKSGHDTVSWYQQALGQGPQFIFQYYEEEERQRGNFPDRFSGHQFPNYSSELNVNALLLGDSALYLCASSGLAGVPNNEQFFGPGTRLTVL.